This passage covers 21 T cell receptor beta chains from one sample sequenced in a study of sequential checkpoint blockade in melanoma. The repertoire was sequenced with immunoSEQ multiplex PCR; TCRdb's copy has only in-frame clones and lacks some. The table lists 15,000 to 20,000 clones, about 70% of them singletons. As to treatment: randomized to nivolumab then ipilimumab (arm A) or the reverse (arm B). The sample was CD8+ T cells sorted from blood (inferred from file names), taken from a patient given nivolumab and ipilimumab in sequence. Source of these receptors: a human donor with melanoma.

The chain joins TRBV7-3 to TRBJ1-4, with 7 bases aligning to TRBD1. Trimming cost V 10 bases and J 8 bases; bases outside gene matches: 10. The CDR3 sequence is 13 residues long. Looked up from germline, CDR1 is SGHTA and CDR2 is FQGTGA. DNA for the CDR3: TGTGCCAAGCGACCAGGGGGAAGGGAAAAACTGTTTTTT. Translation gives CAKRPGGREKLFF.

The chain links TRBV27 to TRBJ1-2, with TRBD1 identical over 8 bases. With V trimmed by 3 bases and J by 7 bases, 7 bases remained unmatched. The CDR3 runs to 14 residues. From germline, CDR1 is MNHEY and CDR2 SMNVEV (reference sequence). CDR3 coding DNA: TGTGCCAGCAGTTTGGCAGGGGGCGCTTTTGGCTACACCTTC. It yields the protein CASSLAGGAFGYTF.

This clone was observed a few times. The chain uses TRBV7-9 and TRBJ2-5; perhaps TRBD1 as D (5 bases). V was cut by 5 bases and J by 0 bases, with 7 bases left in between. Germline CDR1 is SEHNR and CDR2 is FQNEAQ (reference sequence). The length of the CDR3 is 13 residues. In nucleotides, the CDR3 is TGTGCCAGCAGCCGACAGAACCAAGAGACCCAGTACTTC. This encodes CASSRQNQETQYF.

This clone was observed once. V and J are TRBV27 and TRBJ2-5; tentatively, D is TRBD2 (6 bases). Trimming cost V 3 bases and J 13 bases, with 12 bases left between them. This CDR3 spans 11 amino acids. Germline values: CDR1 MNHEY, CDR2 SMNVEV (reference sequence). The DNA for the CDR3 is TGTGCCAGCAGTTTTGCGGGAAGACGGTACTTC. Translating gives CASSFAGRRYF.

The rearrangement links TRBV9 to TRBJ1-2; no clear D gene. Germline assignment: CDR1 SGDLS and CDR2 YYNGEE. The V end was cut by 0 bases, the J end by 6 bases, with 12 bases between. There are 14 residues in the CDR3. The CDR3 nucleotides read TGTGCCAGCAGCGTAGACCGAGGGCGACATGGCTACACCTTC. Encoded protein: CASSVDRGRHGYTF.

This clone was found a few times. The CDR3 nucleotides are TGTGCCAGGGGACAGGGAGGGACCTACGAGCAGTACGTC. Its protein product is CARGQGGTYEQYV. This chain joins TRBV6-4 and TRBJ2-7; 9 bases are a match to TRBD1. The CDR3 has 13 amino acids. V lost 9 bases and J lost 2; bases outside the gene matches: 5. The germline V gene encodes CDR1 MRHNA and CDR2 SNTAGT.

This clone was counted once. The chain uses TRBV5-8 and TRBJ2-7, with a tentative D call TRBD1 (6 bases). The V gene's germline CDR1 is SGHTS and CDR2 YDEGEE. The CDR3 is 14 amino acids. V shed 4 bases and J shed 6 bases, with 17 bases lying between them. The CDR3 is CASSMGDTGGEQYF. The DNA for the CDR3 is TGTGCCAGCAGCATGGGGGACACCGGTGGCGAGCAGTACTTC.

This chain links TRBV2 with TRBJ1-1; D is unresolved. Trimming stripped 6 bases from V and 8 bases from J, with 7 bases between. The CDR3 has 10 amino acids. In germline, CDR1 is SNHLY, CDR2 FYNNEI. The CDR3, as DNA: TGTGCCAGCAGGAGCCTCGAAGCTTTCTTT. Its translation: CASRSLEAFF.

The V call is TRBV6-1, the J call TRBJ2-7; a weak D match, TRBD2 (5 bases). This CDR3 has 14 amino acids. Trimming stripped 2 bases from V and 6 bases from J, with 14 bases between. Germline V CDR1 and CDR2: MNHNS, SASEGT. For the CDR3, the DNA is TGTGCCAGCAGTGAATTCGTGGGTGAGGGCGAGCAGTACGTC. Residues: CASSEFVGEGEQYV.

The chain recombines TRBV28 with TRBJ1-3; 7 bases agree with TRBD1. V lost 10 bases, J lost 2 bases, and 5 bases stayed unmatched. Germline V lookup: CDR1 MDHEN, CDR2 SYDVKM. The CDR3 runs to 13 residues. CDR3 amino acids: CAISTGAGNTIYF. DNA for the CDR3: TGTGCCATCTCAACAGGGGCTGGAAACACCATATATTTT.

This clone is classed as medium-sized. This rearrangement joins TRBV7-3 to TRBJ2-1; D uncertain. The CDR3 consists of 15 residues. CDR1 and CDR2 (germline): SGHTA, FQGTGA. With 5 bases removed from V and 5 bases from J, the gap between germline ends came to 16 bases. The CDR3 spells CASSPLGNTDNEQFF. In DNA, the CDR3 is TGTGCCAGCAGCCCCCTCGGCAACACAGACAATGAGCAGTTCTTC.

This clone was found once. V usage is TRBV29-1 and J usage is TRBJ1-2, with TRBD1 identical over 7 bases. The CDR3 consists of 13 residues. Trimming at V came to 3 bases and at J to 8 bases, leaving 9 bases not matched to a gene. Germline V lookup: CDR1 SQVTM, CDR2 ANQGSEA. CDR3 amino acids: CSVEDRTYRGYTF. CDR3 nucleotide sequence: TGCAGCGTTGAGGACAGGACCTATAGGGGCTACACCTTC.

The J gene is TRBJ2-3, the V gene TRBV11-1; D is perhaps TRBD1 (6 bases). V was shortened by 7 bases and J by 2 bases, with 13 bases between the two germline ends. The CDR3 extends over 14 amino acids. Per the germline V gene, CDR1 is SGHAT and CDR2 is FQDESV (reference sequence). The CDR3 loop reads CASTRDTLTDTQYF. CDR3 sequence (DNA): TGTGCCAGCACGAGGGACACACTCACAGATACGCAGTATTTT.

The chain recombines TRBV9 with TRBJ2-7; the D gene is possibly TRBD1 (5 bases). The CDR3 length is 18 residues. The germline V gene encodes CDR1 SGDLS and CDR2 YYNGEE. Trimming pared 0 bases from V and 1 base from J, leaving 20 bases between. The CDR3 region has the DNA TGTGCCAGCAGCGTAGTCGTGAGACAGCCGACTGGGTCCTACGAGCAGTACGTC. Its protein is CASSVVVRQPTGSYEQYV.

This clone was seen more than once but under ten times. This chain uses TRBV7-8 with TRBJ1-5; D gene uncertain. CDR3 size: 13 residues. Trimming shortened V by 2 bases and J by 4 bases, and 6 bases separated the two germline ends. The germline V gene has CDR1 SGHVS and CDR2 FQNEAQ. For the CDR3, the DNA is TGTGCCAGCAGCTTATGGGCGAATCAGCCCCAGCATTTT. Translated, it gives CASSLWANQPQHF.

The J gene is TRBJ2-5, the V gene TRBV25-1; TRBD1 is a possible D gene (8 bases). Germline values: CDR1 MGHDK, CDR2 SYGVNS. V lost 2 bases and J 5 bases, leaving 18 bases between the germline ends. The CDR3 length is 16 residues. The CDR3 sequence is CASSESGTGGGETQYF. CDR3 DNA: TGTGCCAGCAGTGAAAGTGGGACAGGCGGGGGCGAGACCCAGTACTTC.

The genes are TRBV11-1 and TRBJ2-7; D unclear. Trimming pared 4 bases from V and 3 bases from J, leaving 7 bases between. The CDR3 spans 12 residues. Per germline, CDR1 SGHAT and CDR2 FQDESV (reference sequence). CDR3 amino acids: CASSSIIYEQYF. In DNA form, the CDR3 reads TGTGCCAGCAGCTCAATCATCTACGAGCAGTACTTC. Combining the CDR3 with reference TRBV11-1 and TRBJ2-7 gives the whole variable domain EAEVAQSPRYKITEKSQAVAFWCDPISGHATLYWYRQILGQGPELLVQFQDESVVDDSQLPKDRFSAERLKGVDSTLKIQPAELGDSAMYLCASSSIIYEQYFGPGTRLTVT.

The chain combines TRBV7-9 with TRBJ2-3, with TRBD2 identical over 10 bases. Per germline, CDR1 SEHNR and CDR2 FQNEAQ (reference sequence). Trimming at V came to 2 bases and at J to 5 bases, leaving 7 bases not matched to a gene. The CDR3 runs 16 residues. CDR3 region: CASSLIASGGGDTQYF. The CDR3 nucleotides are TGTGCCAGCAGCTTAATCGCTAGCGGGGGAGGAGATACGCAGTATTTT.

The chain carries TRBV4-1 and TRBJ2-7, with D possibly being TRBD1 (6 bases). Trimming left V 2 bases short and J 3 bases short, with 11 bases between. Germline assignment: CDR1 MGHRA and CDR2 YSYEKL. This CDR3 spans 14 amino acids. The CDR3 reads CASSQNTGIYEQYF. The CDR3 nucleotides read TGCGCCAGCAGCCAAAATACAGGGATCTACGAGCAGTACTTC.

DNA of the CDR3: TGTGCCAGCAAACGACTGGGGACCCAGTACTTC. Amino acids: CASKRLGTQYF. V usage is TRBV11-2 and J usage is TRBJ2-5; no definite D call. Trimming cost V 7 bases and J 7 bases, with 10 bases left between them. The germline CDR1 and CDR2 sequences are SGHAT and FQNNGV. The CDR3 is 11 residues long.

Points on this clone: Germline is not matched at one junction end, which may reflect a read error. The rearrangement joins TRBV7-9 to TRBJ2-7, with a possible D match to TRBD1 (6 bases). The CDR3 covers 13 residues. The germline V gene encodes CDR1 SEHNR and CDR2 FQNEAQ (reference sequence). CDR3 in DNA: TGTGCCAGCAGCCCGGACGCGACAGGCCCCCGGCACTTC. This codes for CASSPDATGPRHF. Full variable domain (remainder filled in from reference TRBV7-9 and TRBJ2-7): DTGVSQNPRHKITKRGQNVTFRCDPISEHNRLYWYRQTLGQGPEFLTYFQNEAQLEKSRLLSDRFSAERPKGSFSTLEIQRTEQGDSAMYLCASSPDATGPRHFGPGTRLTVT.